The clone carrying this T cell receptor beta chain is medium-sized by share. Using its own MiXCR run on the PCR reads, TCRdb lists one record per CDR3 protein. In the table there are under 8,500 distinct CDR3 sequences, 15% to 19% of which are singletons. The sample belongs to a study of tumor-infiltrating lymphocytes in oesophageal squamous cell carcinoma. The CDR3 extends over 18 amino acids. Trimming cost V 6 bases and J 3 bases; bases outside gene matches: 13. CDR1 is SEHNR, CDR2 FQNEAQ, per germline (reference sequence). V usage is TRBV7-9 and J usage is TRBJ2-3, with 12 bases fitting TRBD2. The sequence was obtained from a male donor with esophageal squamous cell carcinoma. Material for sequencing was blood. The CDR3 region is CASRPTSGGVYGTDTQYF. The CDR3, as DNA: TGTGCCAGCAGACCGACTAGCGGGGGAGTTTATGGAACAGATACGCAGTATTTT.